Listed here is a single TCR beta chain. This sample's treatment: some 20 received Ad26.COV2.S at low or high dose, single or two shots; about 5 received placebo; per-sample allocation not given. Collection of samples fell on day 63 after the first vaccine or placebo injection. A Boston donor was an adult aged 18-55 years. These data are taken from a study of Ad26.COV2.S vaccination and SARS-CoV-2 variants. Study at large: Dosing was one shot or two shots 56 days apart.

Germline V gene sequence: CDR1 MDHEN, CDR2 SYDVKM. The CDR3 runs 15 residues. Germline trimming cut 5 bases from V and 0 bases from J; bases unmatched to any gene: 4. Data came from immunoSEQ multiplex PCR; TCRdb stores just in-frame clones and leaves some out. The table lists more than 400,000 clones, around 90% of them singletons. This clonotype originated in a person aged 18-60 years who received the Ad26.COV2.S COVID-19 vaccine or a placebo. Here the sequenced sample was peripheral blood, taken in a trial of Ad26.COV2.S vaccine versus placebo. The gene calls are TRBV28 and TRBJ1-2; 9 positions agree with TRBD1. CDR3 in amino acids: CASSQQGAANYGYTF. The CDR3 nucleotides read TGTGCCAGCAGTCAACAGGGGGCTGCTAACTATGGCTACACCTTC.